This T cell receptor (beta chain) was retrieved from a study of CD8+ T cells in alopecia areata. Findings and limits, study-wide: Whereas mice showed it more clearly, TCR sharing across patients was murkier, possibly because of HLA.

TCR sequencing used cDNA made by reverse transcription of extracted RNA. Sequencing was performed with immunoSEQ multiplex PCR; in TCRdb, only in-frame clones are kept and a portion is missing. The sample has about 120,000 clones, 50% to 55% seen once. CDR3 size: 16 residues. The J segment lost 2 bases and the V segment lost 3 bases, leaving 5 bases of the junction unmatched. Germline V gene sequence: CDR1 SGHAT, CDR2 FQNNGV. Treatment meaning: oral pan-JAK inhibitor, 5-10 mg twice daily. Peripheral blood samples and lesional scalp punch biopsies were obtained from alopecia areata patients. Remarks on this clone: Its antigen is as yet unknown.

The receptor comes from a human donor with alopecia areata. The chain uses TRBV11-2 and TRBJ2-5; 11 nucleotides line up with TRBD2. The material sequenced was CD4+ T cells sorted from blood, taken at week 4, from a patient treated with tofacitinib. This CDR3 reads CASSLPGLAAQETQYF. DNA of the CDR3: TGTGCCAGCAGCTTGCCGGGACTAGCGGCACAAGAGACCCAGTACTTC.